This TCR beta chain was sequenced during a study of shared clonotypes between healthy human individuals. Overall study context: Researchers assigned three CD4 naive, three CD4 memory, two CD8 naive and one CD8 memory plate to each donor.

Study conclusions and caveats: Few donors limited the genetic and exposure-history diversity represented. Sorted-subset sequencing, rarefaction showed, was incomplete despite large depth. Naive CD4 clonotypes were shared across several donors at roughly 5.3%.

In its sample, this clone was seen a few times. The antigen remains unidentified. Clones were read by immunoSEQ multiplex PCR, and TCRdb kept only the in-frame ones, dropping some. The sample lists 950,000 to 1,100,000 clones, approximately 68% seen once, with about 1.5% in the top ten. The V gene lost 4 bases and the J gene lost 2 bases, with 15 bases spanning the gap. In germline, CDR1 is MNHEY, CDR2 SVGAGI. The CDR3 runs 15 residues. The sequence was collected from a man between 18 and 35 years old in good health. The J gene is TRBJ2-7, the V gene TRBV6-5; TRBD2 might be the D (5 bases). The specimen sequenced was memory CD4+ T cells sorted from blood. Subset denoted: CD45RA-negative fraction. In DNA, the CDR3 is TGTGCCAGCAGTTCCCTCGGGGTAGGGACCTACGAGCAGTACTTC. Its protein product is CASSSLGVGTYEQYF.